These T cell receptor beta chains were read from a single sample in a study of blood T cell repertoires in COVID-19. The repertoire was sequenced with immunoSEQ multiplex PCR; TCRdb's copy has only in-frame clones and lacks some. Of a few hundred thousand clones listed, nearly 90% are singletons. Sequencing was done on a sample of peripheral blood. The receptors were gathered from a woman in her forties with COVID-19, enrolled during active disease. CDR3s include the opening cysteine and the closing phenylalanine or tryptophan. The order of the fields is V gene, CDR3 protein.

TRBV11-1 CASSQGAGSRNEQYF
TRBV28 CASSSPGNEQFF
TRBV28 CASSRLEQGGRQPQHF
TRBV5-1 CASSSQGTDTQYF
TRBV27 CASSLSVLRLAGDTDTQYF
TRBV4-3 CASSQDQGYGAEAFF
TRBV9 CASSVGAGFLHEQYF
TRBV7-3 CASSPTGGFGSPLHF
TRBV9 CASSEAGTEYEQFF
TRBV4-3 CASSPSRATDSYNEQFF
TRBV3-1/TRBV3-2 CASSHRTGMGEQYF
TRBV3-1/TRBV3-2 CASSQGKYRTDNQPQHF
TRBV6-5 CASSYGQDYNEQFF
TRBV20-1 CSARFIYGYTF
TRBV18 CASSPRRGGTGELFF
TRBV6-2/TRBV6-3 CASSHPLRGPRGTEAFF
TRBV27 CASSSPPGGGLAFF
TRBV28 CASSLVRQGYGYTF
TRBV19 CASSITSNQPQHF
TRBV5-5 CASSLYSSRSYEQYF
TRBV3-1/TRBV3-2 CASSQGGGGAMEQYF
TRBV27 CASSLSTGPYEQYF
TRBV27 CASTTSTGSGTNEKLFF
TRBV28 CASIDGRSYEQYF
TRBV28 CASINGGGANNYGYTF
TRBV27 CASSLSRLWGAEAFF
TRBV6-5 CASSYRGTGLDGEQYF
TRBV24-1 CATKMTGTTDTQYF
TRBV29-1 CSVEDKTNYGYTF
TRBV28 CASSFLGVSNQPQHF
TRBV21-1 CASSKTRDLRQGTLHF
TRBV7-9 CASSLDRGEISGANVLTF
TRBV27 CASSLSAGELNTEAFF
TRBV3-1/TRBV3-2 CASSQDDRTNTEAFF
TRBV7-3 CASSLNGGSSYEQYF
TRBV7-3 CASSLMRQGTSFYNEQFF
TRBV18 CASSPFRDRDFGYTF
TRBV11-2 CASSTDRVTEAFF
TRBV7-9 CASSLAGQSGGYTF
TRBV15 CATSRAGVETQYF
TRBV27 CASSLPGTVLYEQYF
TRBV5-6 CASSTLNTEAFF
TRBV11-2 CASRSGGLGDREFGYTF
TRBV11-2 CASSLVGSGRVIEQFF
TRBV6-5 CASSLGQRANTGELFF
TRBV7-2 CASSLVIDSQETQYF
TRBV12-3/TRBV12-4 CASSLAQAKQYF
TRBV19 CASSMGRSLQETQYF
TRBV12-3/TRBV12-4 CATGQSRPQHF
TRBV5-4 CASSQKDRNTGELFF
TRBV5-5 CASSFRNRGQTQYF
TRBV10-3 CAISESIVRGPNYEQYF
TRBV5-1 CASSSLPGTAYEQYF
TRBV7-7 CASSLRQGNEQYF
TRBV4-3 CASSQARAGTQFRDRYEQYF
TRBV7-2 CASSPRTGFNQPQHF
TRBV9 CASSGLAGVNEQFF